Listed below are T cell receptor beta chains from one sample, sequenced in a study of T cell repertoires in cytomegalovirus infection. TCRdb fed the reads into MiXCR, producing one record per CDR3 protein. This table holds approximately 550,000 distinct CDR3 sequences, approximately 15% found once. Sample: CD8+ T cells from PBMCs. Receptor source: a human donor in good health (CMV status not recorded). Some clones in this sample may be carry-over from other donors' samples. The CDR3 runs from the conserved cysteine through the conserved F or W. A D gene is named only where the DNA matches it firmly. Rows may omit the clone size; those that give it use once, few, many or a size class.

TRBJ1-1	TRBV6-4	few	TRBD1	TGTGCCAGCAGTGAACAGGGGGGGATGAACACTGAAGCTTTCTTT	CASSEQGGMNTEAFF
TRBJ2-5	TRBV6-5	few	-	TGTGCCAGCAGTTACTCGGCAGGGGAACAAGAGACCCAGTACTTC	CASSYSAGEQETQYF
TRBJ2-1	TRBV2	many	TRBD2	TGTGCCAGCAGTGGGACTAGCTATGGTGAGCAGTTCTTC	CASSGTSYGEQFF
TRBJ1-1	TRBV10-3	many	-	TGTGCCATCAGTGAGGGCCGAGGGGGGAACACTGAAGCTTTCTTT	CAISEGRGGNTEAFF
TRBJ2-6	TRBV27	many	-	TGTGCCAGCAGTTTATACCCTCAAGGGGGGCTGTGGAGCTCTGGGGCCAACGTCCTGACTTTC	CASSLYPQGGLWSSGANVLTF
TRBJ2-7	TRBV6-2/TRBV6-3	-	-	TGTGCCAGCAGTTACTCCTCCCACGAGCAGTACTTC	CASSYSSHEQYF
TRBJ2-1	TRBV7-3	many	-	TGTGCCAGCAGCTTTTTGGGAGGTAACAATGAGCAGTTCTTC	CASSFLGGNNEQFF
TRBJ1-5	TRBV6-6	many	-	TGTGCCAGCAGTTATCAGCTTCGGGAGCACAATCAGCCCCAGCATTTT	CASSYQLREHNQPQHF
TRBJ2-2	TRBV13	-	TRBD2	TGTGCCAGCAGCCCGGGACTAGCCTCCACCGGGGAGCTGTTTTTT	CASSPGLASTGELFF
TRBJ2-1	TRBV9	few	-	TGTGCCAGCAGCGTCCGTGGGGGAACCTACAATGAGCAGTTCTTC	CASSVRGGTYNEQFF
TRBJ1-1	TRBV5-1	-	TRBD1	TGCGCCACCCGACAGGGGGCTTCGAACACTGAAGCTTTCTTT	CATRQGASNTEAFF
TRBJ1-1	TRBV6-1	many	-	TGTGCCAGCAGTCCTGACAGGCCTGCCTTGGGCACTGAAGCTTTCTTT	CASSPDRPALGTEAFF
TRBJ2-6	TRBV28	many	-	TGTGCCAGCAGGACCAGGAGGTCAGGGGCCAACGTCCTGACTTTC	CASRTRRSGANVLTF
TRBJ1-4	TRBV19	many	-	TGTGCCAGTAGTCCCTCAACCGCTGCAACTAATGAAAAACTGTTTTTT	CASSPSTAATNEKLFF
TRBJ1-3	TRBV4-1	-	-	TGCGCCAGCAGCCAAGCTCAAGGAAACACCATATATTTT	CASSQAQGNTIYF
TRBJ2-7	TRBV27	few	TRBD2	TGTGCCAGCAGTTTGTTGAGGGAGGGTTCCTACGAGCAGTACTTC	CASSLLREGSYEQYF
TRBJ2-5	TRBV7-6	many	-	TGTGCCAGCAGCTTATATGGAAGAGGTGAAGAGACCCAGTACTTC	CASSLYGRGEETQYF
TRBJ2-3	TRBV7-9	-	-	TGTGCCAGCAGCTCATACCTTCAGGGAACCCCAGATACGCAGTATTTT	CASSSYLQGTPDTQYF
TRBJ2-2	TRBV6-1	few	-	TGTGCCAGCAGCGTCAGGGACACGAACACCGGGGAGCTGTTTTTT	CASSVRDTNTGELFF
TRBJ2-5	TRBV12-3/TRBV12-4	many	-	TGTGCCAGCAGGGGCGTGGGGGTGGAGACCCAGTACTTC	CASRGVGVETQYF
TRBJ2-5	TRBV18	few	TRBD2	TGTGCCAGCTCACCAGTAAGGGAACTAGCGGGAGAGATACGAGAGACCCAGTACTTC	CASSPVRELAGEIRETQYF
TRBJ1-2	TRBV28	-	-	TGTGCCAGCAGTTTCCTACAGGGTTCTAACTATGGCTACACCTTC	CASSFLQGSNYGYTF
TRBJ2-1	TRBV9	-	TRBD2	TGTGCCAGCAGCGTAGTTTCCCCGACTAGCGGGCGTAACAATGAGCAGTTCTTC	CASSVVSPTSGRNNEQFF
TRBJ1-5	TRBV28	-	TRBD1	TGTGCCAGCATAGGGGGGACAGGGCGGAATCAGCCCCAGCATTTT	CASIGGTGRNQPQHF
TRBJ1-1	TRBV12-5	many	TRBD1	TGTGCTAGTGGTTGGACAGGGGGCGAGGCTTTCTTT	CASGWTGGEAFF
TRBJ1-3	TRBV7-9	many	-	TGTGCCAGCAGCTTACCCCAAGAGGCTGACACCATATATTTT	CASSLPQEADTIYF
TRBJ1-1	TRBV7-9	few	-	TGTGCCAGCAGCGCGACAAGGGAGAACACTGAAGCTTTCTTT	CASSATRENTEAFF
TRBJ2-7	TRBV28	-	-	TGTGCCAGCAGTTTGGGGGAAACCTACGAGCAGTACTTC	CASSLGETYEQYF
TRBJ1-1	TRBV7-9	-	-	TGTGCCAGCAGCTTAGTAAGGGGGATGAACACTGAAGCTTTCTTT	CASSLVRGMNTEAFF
TRBJ2-3	TRBV12-3/TRBV12-4	few	-	TGTGCCAGCAGCTCGACAGGCAAAGGTACAGATACGCAGTATTTT	CASSSTGKGTDTQYF
TRBJ2-7	TRBV4-1	many	-	TGCGCCAGCAGCCAAGAGGGGACTTACGAGCAGTACTTC	CASSQEGTYEQYF
TRBJ1-2	TRBV6-1	-	-	TGTGCCAGCAGTGGGAATCGGCAGGACTATGGCTACACCTTC	CASSGNRQDYGYTF
TRBJ1-1	TRBV11-2	many	-	TGTGCCAGCAGACTCGGTGAAGCTTTCTTT	CASRLGEAFF
TRBJ2-3	TRBV28	-	-	TGTGCCAGTCGTAGTTTCGTGACAGCACCTAGCACAGATACGCAGTATTTT	CASRSFVTAPSTDTQYF
TRBJ1-1	TRBV3-1	-	-	TGTGCCAGCAGCCAAGAACAGTTTGAAGCTTTCTTT	CASSQEQFEAFF
TRBJ2-2	TRBV7-9	many	-	TGTGCCAGCAGCTCGCCCGTTGGGGACGAGGAGGGTAACACCGGGGAGCTGTTTTTT	CASSSPVGDEEGNTGELFF
TRBJ2-5	TRBV20-1	-	-	TGCAGTGCTAGAGATCGATGGGACACCCAAGAGACCCAGTACTTC	CSARDRWDTQETQYF
TRBJ2-1	TRBV7-9	many	TRBD2	TGTGCCAGCAGCTCCGGGACTAGCGGGAGGTCCTCCTACAATGAGCAGTTCTTC	CASSSGTSGRSSYNEQFF
TRBJ1-4	TRBV27	many	-	TGTGCCAGCAGTTTAAGGGGCCTTAATGAAAAACTGTTTTTT	CASSLRGLNEKLFF
TRBJ2-1	TRBV19	-	-	TGTGCCAGTAGTATCCGGGGAGAAGCCTACAATGAGCAGTTCTTC	CASSIRGEAYNEQFF
TRBJ2-7	TRBV7-9	-	TRBD1	TGTGCCAGCAGCTCCGTCTGGACAGGAGCCTACGAGCAGTACTTC	CASSSVWTGAYEQYF
TRBJ2-5	TRBV7-9	many	TRBD1	TGTGCCAGCAGCTTAAGTCTCCGACAGGGGGTACAAGAGACCCAGTACTTC	CASSLSLRQGVQETQYF
TRBJ2-2	TRBV6-5	many	-	TGTGCCAGCAGTTACGAGAACACCGGGGAGCTGTTTTTT	CASSYENTGELFF
TRBJ1-6	TRBV6-2/TRBV6-3	many	-	TGTGCCAGCAGTTACCCCGGTTCGGGATTAAGCTCCTATAATTCACCCCTCCACTTT	CASSYPGSGLSSYNSPLHF
TRBJ1-2	TRBV7-9	many	-	TGTGCCAGCAGCCCAGGGGTTCGCTATGGCTACACCTTC	CASSPGVRYGYTF
TRBJ1-2	TRBV4-1	-	-	TGCGCCAGCAGCCAATCCTCAGCACCTAACTATGGCTACACCTTC	CASSQSSAPNYGYTF
TRBJ2-1	TRBV7-8	-	TRBD2	TGTGCCAGCAGCTTGGCGGGACTAGCGGTAGATGAGCAGTTCTTC	CASSLAGLAVDEQFF
TRBJ2-7	TRBV4-2	few	-	TGTGCCAGCAGCCCCCGAGGGTGGGACGAGCAGTACTTC	CASSPRGWDEQYF
TRBJ2-1	TRBV2	-	TRBD1	TGTGCCAGCAGTGAAGTCCGGACAGGGGGTTTATACAATGAGCAGTTCTTC	CASSEVRTGGLYNEQFF
TRBJ2-1	TRBV10-3	many	-	TGTGCCACCACCCCTGTGACAGGACAAAATGAGCAGTTCTTC	CATTPVTGQNEQFF
TRBJ2-5	TRBV12-5	-	-	TGTGCTAGTGGTTTGTCAGACCCGGAGACCCAGTACTTC	CASGLSDPETQYF
TRBJ2-7	TRBV4-1	few	TRBD2	TGCGCCAGCAGCCCCGGGCTAGCGGGTAACGAGCAGTACTTC	CASSPGLAGNEQYF
TRBJ1-1	TRBV29-1	-	-	TGCAGCGTTGTTCTGCGTGAAGCTTTCTTT	CSVVLREAFF
TRBJ1-1	TRBV6-1	-	-	TGTGCCAGCGTTGGGGGCGGGGGCACCACTGAAGCTTTCTTT	CASVGGGGTTEAFF
TRBJ2-7	TRBV20-1	-	TRBD2	TGCAGTGCAAAACCCCTGGGACTAGCGGGGGATTACGAGCAGTACTTC	CSAKPLGLAGDYEQYF
TRBJ2-3	TRBV28	-	TRBD2	TGTGCCAGCAGTTCCTCCTCCCTAGCGGGGGTACACACAGATACGCAGTATTTT	CASSSSSLAGVHTDTQYF
TRBJ2-2	TRBV7-3	few	TRBD2	TGTGCCAGCAGCCCGAGGACTAGCGGGGGGGCTCTCACCGGGGAGCTGTTTTTT	CASSPRTSGGALTGELFF
TRBJ2-3	TRBV12-3/TRBV12-4	many	-	TGTGCCAGCAGACTAGACAGGGGAGGGGGGCGAACGCAGTATTTT	CASRLDRGGGRTQYF
TRBJ1-2	TRBV6-5	many	-	TGTGCCAGCAGTTACTCGGGTCACTATGGCTACACCTTC	CASSYSGHYGYTF
TRBJ2-1	TRBV6-2/TRBV6-3	-	TRBD2	TGTGCCAGCAGTTACTCCCCGGCGGGGGGGGATGAGCAGTTCTTC	CASSYSPAGGDEQFF